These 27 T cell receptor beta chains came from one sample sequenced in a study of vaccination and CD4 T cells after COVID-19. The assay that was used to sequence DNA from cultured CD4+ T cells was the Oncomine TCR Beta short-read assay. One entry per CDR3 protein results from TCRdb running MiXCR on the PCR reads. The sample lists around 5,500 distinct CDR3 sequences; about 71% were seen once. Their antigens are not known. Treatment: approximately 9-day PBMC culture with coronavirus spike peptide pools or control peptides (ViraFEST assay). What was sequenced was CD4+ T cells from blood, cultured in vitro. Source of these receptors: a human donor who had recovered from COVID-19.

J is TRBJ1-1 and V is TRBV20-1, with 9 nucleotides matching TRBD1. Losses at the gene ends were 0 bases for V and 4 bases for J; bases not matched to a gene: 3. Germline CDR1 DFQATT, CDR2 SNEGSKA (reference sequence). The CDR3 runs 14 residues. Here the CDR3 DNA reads TGCAGTGCTAGAGATAGGACAGGGGCCACTGAAGCTTTCTTT. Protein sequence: CSARDRTGATEAFF.

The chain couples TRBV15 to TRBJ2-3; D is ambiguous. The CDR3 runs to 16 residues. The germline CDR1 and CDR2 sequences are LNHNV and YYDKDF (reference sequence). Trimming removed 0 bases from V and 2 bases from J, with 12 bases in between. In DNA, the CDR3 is TGTGCCACCAGCAGAGATCTCTGGAGCGACACAGATACGCAGTATTTT. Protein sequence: CATSRDLWSDTDTQYF.

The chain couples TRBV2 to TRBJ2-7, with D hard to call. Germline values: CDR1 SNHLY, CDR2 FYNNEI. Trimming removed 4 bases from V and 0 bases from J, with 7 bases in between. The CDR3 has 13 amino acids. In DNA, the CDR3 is TGTGCCAGCAGTGCAGACGGCTCCTACGAGCAGTACTTC. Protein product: CASSADGSYEQYF.

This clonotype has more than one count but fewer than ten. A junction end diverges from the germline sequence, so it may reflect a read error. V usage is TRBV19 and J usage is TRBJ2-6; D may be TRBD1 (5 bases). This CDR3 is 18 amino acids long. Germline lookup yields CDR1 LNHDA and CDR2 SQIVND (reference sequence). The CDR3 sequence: CASSINGNHLSGANVLTF. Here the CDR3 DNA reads TGTGCCAGTAGTATTAATGGCAACCATTTATCTGGGGCTAACGTCCTGACTTTC.

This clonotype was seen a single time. The DNA of the CDR3 is TGTGCCAGCAGTTTAATTGGCACAAGTGCGCAGTTCTTC. Amino acids: CASSLIGTSAQFF. This chain connects TRBV27 to TRBJ2-1; D unresolved. Trimming took 2 bases from V and 12 from J, leaving 14 bases between them. The germline V gene encodes CDR1 MNHEY and CDR2 SMNVEV (reference sequence). This CDR3 region has 13 residues.

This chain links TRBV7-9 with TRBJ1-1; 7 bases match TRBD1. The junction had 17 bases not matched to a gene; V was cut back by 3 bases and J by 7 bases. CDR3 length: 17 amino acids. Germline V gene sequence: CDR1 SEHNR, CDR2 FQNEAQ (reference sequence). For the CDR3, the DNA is TGTGCCAGCAGCTTGCGCCGGCGGACAGGCCCCCGCGGTGAAGCTTTCTTT. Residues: CASSLRRRTGPRGEAFF.

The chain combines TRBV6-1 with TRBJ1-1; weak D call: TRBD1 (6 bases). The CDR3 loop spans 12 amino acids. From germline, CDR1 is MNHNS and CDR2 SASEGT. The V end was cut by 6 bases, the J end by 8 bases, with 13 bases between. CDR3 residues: CASRTGQGEAFF. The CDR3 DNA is TGTGCCAGCAGGACCGGCCAGGGGGAAGCTTTCTTT.

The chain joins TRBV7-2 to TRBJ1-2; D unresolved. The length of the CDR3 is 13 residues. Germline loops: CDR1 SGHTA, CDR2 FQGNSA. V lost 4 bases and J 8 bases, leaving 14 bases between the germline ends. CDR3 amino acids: CASSSYLTSGYTF. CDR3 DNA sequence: TGTGCCAGCAGCTCCTACCTAACCTCGGGCTACACCTTC.

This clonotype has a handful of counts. The CDR3 sequence is CSARDIAGLESPLHF. DNA of the CDR3: TGCAGTGCTAGAGATATAGCAGGGTTGGAATCACCCCTCCACTTT. The chain joins TRBV20-1 to TRBJ1-6; D is possibly TRBD1 (5 bases). CDR3 length equals 15 residues. V was trimmed by 0 bases and J by 10 bases, leaving 16 bases between them. The V gene's germline CDR1 is DFQATT and CDR2 SNEGSKA (reference sequence).

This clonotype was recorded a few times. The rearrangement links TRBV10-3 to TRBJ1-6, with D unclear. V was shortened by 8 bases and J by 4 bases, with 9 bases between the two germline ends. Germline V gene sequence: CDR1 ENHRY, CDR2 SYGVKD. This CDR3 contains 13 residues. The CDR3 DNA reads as TGTGCCATCTCCCAGTATTATAATTCACCCCTCCACTTT. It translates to CAISQYYNSPLHF.

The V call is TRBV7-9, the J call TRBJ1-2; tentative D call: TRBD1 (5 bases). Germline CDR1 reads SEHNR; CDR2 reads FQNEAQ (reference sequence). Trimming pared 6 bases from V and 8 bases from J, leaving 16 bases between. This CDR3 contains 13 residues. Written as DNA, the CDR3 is TGTGCCAGCAGTCTCCTTGGGGCTGGGGGCTACACCTTC. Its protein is CASSLLGAGGYTF.

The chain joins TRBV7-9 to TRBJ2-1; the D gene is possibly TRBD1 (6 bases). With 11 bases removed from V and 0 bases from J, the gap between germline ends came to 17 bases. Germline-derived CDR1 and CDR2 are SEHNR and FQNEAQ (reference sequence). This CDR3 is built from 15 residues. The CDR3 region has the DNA TGTGCCGCAGGGGTGTCTACCCTCTCCTACAATGAGCAGTTCTTC. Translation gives CAAGVSTLSYNEQFF. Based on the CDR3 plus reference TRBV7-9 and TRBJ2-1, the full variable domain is DTGVSQNPRHKITKRGQNVTFRCDPISEHNRLYWYRQTLGQGPEFLTYFQNEAQLEKSRLLSDRFSAERPKGSFSTLEIQRTEQGDSAMYLCAAGVSTLSYNEQFFGPGTRLTVL.

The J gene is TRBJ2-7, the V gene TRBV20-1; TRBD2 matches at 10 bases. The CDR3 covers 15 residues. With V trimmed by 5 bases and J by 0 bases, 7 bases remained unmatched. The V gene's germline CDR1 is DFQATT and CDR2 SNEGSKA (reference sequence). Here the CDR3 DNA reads TGCAGTGCTCCCCCCACTAGCGGGGTCTCCTACGAGCAGTACTTC. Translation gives CSAPPTSGVSYEQYF.

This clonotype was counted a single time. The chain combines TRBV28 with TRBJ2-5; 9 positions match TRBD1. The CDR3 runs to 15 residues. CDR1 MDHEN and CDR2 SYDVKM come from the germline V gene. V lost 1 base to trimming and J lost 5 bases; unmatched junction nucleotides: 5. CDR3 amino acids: CASSLSPTGGETQYF. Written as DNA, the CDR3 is TGTGCCAGCAGTTTATCACCGACAGGGGGGGAGACCCAGTACTTC.

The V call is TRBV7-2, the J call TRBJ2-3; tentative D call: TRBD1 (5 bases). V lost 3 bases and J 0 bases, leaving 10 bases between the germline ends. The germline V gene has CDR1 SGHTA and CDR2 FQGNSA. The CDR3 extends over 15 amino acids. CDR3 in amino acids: CASSFSDKSTDTQYF. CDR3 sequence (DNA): TGTGCCAGCAGCTTCTCGGACAAGAGCACAGATACGCAGTATTTT.

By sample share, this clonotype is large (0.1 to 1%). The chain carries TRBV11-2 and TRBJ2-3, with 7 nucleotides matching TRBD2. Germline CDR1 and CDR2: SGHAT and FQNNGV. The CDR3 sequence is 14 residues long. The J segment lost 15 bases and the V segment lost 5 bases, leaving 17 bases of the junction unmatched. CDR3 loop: CASSRSRGRAVGYF. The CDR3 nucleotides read TGTGCCAGCAGCCGGTCTCGGGGGAGGGCCGTTGGATATTTT.

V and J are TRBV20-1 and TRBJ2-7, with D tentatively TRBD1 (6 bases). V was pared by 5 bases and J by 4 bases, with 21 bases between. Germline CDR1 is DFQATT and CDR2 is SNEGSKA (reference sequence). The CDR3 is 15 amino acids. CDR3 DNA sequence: TGCAGTGCTCCCCCTGGTGCAGGGGCATATTACGAGCAGTACTTC. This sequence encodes CSAPPGAGAYYEQYF.

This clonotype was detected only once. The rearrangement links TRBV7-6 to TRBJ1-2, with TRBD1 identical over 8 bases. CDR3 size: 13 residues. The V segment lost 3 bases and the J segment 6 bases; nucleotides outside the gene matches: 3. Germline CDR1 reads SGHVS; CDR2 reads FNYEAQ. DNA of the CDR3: TGTGCCAGCAGCTTCTCAGGGGGCAATGGCTACACCTTC. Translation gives CASSFSGGNGYTF.

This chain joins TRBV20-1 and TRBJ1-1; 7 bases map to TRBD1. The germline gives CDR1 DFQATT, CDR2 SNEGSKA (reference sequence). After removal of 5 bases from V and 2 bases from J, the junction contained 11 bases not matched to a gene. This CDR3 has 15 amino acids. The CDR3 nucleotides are TGCAGTGCTCGAGGGGGCGCAATGAGAAACACTGAAGCTTTCTTT. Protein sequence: CSARGGAMRNTEAFF.

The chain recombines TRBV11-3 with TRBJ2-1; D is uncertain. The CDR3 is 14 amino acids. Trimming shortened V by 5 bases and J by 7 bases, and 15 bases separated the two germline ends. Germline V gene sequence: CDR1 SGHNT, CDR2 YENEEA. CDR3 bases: TGTGCCAGCAGCCCCACCGGACGGCAAAATGAGCAGTTCTTC. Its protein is CASSPTGRQNEQFF.

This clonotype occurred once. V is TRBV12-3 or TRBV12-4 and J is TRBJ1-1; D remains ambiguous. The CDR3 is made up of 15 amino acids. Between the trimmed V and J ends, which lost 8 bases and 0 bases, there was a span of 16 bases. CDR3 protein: CASLGGVGMNTEAFF. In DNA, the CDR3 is TGTGCCAGCCTTGGCGGGGTCGGAATGAACACTGAAGCTTTCTTT.

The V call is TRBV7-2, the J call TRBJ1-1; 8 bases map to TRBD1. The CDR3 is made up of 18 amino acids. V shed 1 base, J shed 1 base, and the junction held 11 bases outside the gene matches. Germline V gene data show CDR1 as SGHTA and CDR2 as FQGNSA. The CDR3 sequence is CASSLDSGQGPGNTEAFF. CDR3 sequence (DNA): TGTGCCAGCAGCTTAGATTCAGGACAGGGACCGGGGAACACTGAAGCTTTCTTT.

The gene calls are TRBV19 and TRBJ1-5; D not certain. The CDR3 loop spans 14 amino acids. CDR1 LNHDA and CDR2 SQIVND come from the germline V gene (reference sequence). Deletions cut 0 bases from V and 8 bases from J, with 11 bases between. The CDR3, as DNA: TGTGCCAGTAGTATAGATCTTTTGAGTAAGCCCCAGCATTTT. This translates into CASSIDLLSKPQHF.

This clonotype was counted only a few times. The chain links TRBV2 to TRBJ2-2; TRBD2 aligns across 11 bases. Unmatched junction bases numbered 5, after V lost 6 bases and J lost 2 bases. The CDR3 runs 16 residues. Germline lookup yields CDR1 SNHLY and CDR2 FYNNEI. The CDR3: CASRISGGANTGELFF. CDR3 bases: TGTGCCAGCAGGATTAGCGGGGGGGCCAACACCGGGGAGCTGTTTTTT.

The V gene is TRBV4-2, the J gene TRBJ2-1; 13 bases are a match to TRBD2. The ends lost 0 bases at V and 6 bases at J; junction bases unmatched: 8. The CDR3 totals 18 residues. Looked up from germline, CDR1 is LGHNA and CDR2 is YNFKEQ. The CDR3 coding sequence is TGTGCCAGCAGCCAAGAGGGATCGGGACTAGCGGGACGCAATGAGCAGTTCTTC. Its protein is CASSQEGSGLAGRNEQFF.

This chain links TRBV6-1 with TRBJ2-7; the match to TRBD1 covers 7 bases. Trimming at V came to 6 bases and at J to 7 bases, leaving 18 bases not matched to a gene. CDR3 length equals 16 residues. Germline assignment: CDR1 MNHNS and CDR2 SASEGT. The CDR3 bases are TGTGCCAGCAGAACAGACAGGGCCCTACGGATCAGGGAGCAGTACTTC. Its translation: CASRTDRALRIREQYF.

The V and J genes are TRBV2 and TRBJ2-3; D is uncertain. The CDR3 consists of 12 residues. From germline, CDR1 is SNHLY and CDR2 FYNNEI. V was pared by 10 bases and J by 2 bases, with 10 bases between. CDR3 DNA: TGTGCCACCTCTCCGGCCACAGATACGCAGTATTTT. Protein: CATSPATDTQYF.